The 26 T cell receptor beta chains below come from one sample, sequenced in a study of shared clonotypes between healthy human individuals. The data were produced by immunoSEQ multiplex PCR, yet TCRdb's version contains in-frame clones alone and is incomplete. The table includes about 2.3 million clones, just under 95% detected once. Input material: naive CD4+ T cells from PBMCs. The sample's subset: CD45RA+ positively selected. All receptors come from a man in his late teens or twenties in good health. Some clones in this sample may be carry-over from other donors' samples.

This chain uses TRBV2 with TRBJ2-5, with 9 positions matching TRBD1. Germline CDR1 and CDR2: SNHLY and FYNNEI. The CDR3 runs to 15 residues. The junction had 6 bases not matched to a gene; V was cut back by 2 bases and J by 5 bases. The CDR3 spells CASSEQDRGRETQYF. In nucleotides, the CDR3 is TGTGCCAGCAGTGAACAGGACAGGGGACGTGAGACCCAGTACTTC. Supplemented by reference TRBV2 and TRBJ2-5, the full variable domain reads EPEVTQTPSHQVTQMGQEVILRCVPISNHLYFYWYRQILGQKVEFLVSFYNNEISEKSEIFDDQFSVERPDGSNFTLKIRSTKLEDSAMYFCASSEQDRGRETQYFGPGTRLLVL.

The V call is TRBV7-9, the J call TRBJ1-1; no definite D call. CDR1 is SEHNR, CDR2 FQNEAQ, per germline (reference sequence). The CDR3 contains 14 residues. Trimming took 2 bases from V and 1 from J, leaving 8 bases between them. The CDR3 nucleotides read TGTGCCAGCAGCTTAAACATTGAGAACACTGAAGCTTTCTTT. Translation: CASSLNIENTEAFF. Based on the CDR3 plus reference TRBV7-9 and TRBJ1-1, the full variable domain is DTGVSQNPRHKITKRGQNVTFRCDPISEHNRLYWYRQTLGQGPEFLTYFQNEAQLEKSRLLSDRFSAERPKGSFSTLEIQRTEQGDSAMYLCASSLNIENTEAFFGQGTRLTVV.

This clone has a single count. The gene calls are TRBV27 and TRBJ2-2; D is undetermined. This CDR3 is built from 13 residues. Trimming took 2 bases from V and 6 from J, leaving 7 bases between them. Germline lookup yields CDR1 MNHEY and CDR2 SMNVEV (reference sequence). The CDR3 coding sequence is TGTGCCAGCAGTTTAGTAGGGCCCGGGGAGCTGTTTTTT. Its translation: CASSLVGPGELFF.

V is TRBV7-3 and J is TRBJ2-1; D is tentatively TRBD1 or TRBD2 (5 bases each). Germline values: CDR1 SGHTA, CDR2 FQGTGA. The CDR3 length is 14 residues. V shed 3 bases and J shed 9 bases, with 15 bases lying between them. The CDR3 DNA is TGTGCCAGCAGCTTGGGGACCCGACCCGGTGAGCAGTTCTTC. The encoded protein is CASSLGTRPGEQFF.

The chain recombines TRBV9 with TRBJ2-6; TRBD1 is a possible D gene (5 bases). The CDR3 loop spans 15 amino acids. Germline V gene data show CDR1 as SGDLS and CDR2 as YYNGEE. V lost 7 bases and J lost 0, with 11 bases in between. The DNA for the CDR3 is TGTGCCAGCGTGGGGCGCAGCTCTGGGGCCAACGTCCTGACTTTC. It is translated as CASVGRSSGANVLTF.

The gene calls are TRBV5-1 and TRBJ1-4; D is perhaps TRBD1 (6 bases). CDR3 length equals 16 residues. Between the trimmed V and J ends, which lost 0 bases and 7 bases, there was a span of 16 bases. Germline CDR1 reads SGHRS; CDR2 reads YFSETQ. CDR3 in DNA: TGCGCCAGCAGCTTGGCTCCGGGACAAGAACGTGAAAAACTGTTTTTT. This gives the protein CASSLAPGQEREKLFF.

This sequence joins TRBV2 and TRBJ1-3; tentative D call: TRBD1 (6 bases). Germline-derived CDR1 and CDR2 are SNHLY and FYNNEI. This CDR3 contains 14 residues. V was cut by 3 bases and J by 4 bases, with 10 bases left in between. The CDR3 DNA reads TGTGCCAGCAGTGAGAGGGGGTCCGGAAACACCATATATTTT. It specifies CASSERGSGNTIYF.

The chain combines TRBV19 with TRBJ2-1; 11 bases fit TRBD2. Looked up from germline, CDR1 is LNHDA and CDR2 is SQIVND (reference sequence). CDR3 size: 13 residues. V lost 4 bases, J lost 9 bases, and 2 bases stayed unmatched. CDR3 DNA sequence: TGTGCCAGTAGTACACTAGCGGGAGCTGAGCAGTTCTTC. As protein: CASSTLAGAEQFF.

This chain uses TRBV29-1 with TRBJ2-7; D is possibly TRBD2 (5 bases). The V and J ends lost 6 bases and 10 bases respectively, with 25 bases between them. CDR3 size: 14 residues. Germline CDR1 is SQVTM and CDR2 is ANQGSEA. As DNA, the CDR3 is TGCAGCGTCCTGGGCAGCGTGGACTCCTCAACCCAGTACTTC. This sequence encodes CSVLGSVDSSTQYF.

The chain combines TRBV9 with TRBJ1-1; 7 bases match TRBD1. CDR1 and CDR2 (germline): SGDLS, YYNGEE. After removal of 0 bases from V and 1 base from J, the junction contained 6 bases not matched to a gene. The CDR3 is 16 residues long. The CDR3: CASSVENRTGNTEAFF. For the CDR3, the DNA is TGTGCCAGCAGCGTAGAAAATCGGACAGGGAACACTGAAGCTTTCTTT.

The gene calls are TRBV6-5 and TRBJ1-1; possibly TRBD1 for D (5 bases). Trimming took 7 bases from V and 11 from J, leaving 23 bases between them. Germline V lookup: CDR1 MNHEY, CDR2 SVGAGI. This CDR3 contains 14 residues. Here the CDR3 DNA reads TGTGCCAGCACCTCTTACAAAGGGGAGGGAAGGGCTTTCTTT. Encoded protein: CASTSYKGEGRAFF.

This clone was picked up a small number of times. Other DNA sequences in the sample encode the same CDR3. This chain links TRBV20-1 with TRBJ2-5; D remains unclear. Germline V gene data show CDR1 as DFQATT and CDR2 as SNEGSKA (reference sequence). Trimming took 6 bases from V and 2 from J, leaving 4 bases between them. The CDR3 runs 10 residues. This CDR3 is CSALQETQYF. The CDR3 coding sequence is TGCAGTGCACTTCAAGAGACCCAGTACTTC.

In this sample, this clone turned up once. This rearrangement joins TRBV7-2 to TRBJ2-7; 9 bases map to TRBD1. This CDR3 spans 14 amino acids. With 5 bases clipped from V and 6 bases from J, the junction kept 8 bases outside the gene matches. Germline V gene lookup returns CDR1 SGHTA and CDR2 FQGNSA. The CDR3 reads CASSPGQGYGEQYF. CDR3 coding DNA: TGTGCCAGCAGCCCCGGACAGGGGTATGGCGAGCAGTACTTC.

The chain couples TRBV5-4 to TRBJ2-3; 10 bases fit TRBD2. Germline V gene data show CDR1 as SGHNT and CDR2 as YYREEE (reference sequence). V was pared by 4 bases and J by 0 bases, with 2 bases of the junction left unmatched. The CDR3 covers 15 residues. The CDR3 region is CASSTSGASTDTQYF. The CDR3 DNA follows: TGTGCCAGCAGCACTAGCGGGGCTAGCACAGATACGCAGTATTTT.

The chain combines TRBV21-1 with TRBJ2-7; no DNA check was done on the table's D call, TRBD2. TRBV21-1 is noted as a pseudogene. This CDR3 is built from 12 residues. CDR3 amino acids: CASLSAGCEQYF. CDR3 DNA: TGTGCCAGCTTGTCTGCGGGCTGCGAGCAGTACTTC.

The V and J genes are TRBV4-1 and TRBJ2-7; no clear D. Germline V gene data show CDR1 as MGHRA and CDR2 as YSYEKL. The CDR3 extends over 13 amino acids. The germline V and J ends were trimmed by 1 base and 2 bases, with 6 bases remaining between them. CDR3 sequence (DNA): TGCGCCAGCAGCCAAGGATTCACCTACGAGCAGTACTTC. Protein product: CASSQGFTYEQYF.

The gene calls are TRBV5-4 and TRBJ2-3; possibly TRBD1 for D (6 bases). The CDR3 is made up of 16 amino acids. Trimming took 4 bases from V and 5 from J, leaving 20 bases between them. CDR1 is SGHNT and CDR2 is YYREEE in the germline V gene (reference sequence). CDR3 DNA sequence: TGTGCCAGCAGCCCGGGACACTCCCGCGCCCTAGATACGCAGTATTTT. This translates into CASSPGHSRALDTQYF. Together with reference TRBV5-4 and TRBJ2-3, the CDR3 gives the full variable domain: ETGVTQSPTHLIKTRGQQVTLRCSSQSGHNTVSWYQQALGQGPQFIFQYYREEENGRGNFPPRFSGLQFPNYSSELNVNALELDDSALYLCASSPGHSRALDTQYFGPGTRLTVL.

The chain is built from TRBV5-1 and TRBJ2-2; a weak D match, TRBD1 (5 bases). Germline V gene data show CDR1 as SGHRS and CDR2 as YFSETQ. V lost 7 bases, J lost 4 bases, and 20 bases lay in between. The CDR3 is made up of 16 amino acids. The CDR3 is CASPLTRVSGTGELFF. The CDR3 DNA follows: TGCGCCAGCCCTCTTACCAGGGTAAGTGGCACCGGGGAGCTGTTTTTT.

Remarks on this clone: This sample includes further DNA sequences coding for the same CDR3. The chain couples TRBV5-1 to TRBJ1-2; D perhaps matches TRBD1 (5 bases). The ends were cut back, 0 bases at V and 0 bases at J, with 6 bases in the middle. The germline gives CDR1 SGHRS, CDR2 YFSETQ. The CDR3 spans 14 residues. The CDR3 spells CASSLGGSNYGYTF. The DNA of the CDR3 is TGCGCCAGCAGCTTGGGGGGCTCTAACTATGGCTACACCTTC.

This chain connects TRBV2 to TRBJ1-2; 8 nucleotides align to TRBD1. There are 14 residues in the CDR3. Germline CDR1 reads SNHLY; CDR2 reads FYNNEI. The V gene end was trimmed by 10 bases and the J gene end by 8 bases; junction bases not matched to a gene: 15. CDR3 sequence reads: CATIRGQAGDGYTF. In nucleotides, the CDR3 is TGTGCCACCATTAGGGGACAGGCAGGAGACGGCTACACCTTC.

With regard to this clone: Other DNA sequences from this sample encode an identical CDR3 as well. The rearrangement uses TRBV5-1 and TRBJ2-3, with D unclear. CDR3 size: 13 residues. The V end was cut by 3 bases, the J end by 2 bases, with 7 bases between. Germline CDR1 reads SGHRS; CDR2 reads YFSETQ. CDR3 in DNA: TGCGCCAGCAGCTCCCCCTCCACAGATACGCAGTATTTT. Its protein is CASSSPSTDTQYF.

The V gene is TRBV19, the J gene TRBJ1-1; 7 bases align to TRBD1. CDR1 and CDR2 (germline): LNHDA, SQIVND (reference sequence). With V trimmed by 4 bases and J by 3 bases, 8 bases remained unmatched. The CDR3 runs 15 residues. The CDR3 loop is CASSTLRGVYTEAFF. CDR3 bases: TGTGCCAGTAGTACGCTCAGGGGGGTTTACACTGAAGCTTTCTTT.

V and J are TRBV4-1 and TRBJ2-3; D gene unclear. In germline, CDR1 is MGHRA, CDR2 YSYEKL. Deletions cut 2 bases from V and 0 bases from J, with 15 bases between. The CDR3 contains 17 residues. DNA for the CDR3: TGCGCCAGCAGCCAAACTCCACTGGCCGCGAGCACAGATACGCAGTATTTT. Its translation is CASSQTPLAASTDTQYF.

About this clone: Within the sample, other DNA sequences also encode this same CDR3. The CDR3 DNA reads TGCAGCGTTGGTACCGTTTATGGCTACACCTTC. It is translated as CSVGTVYGYTF. The chain couples TRBV29-1 to TRBJ1-2; D remains ambiguous. Germline V gene sequence: CDR1 SQVTM, CDR2 ANQGSEA. V was pared by 4 bases and J by 5 bases, with 8 bases between. The CDR3 length is 11 residues. The full variable domain, in which reference TRBV29-1 and TRBJ1-2 provide the parts outside the CDR3, is SAVISQKPSRDICQRGTSLTIQCQVDSQVTMMFWYRQQPGQSLTLIATANQGSEATYESGFVIDKFPISRPNLTFSTLTVSNMSPEDSSIYLCSVGTVYGYTFGSGTRLTVV.

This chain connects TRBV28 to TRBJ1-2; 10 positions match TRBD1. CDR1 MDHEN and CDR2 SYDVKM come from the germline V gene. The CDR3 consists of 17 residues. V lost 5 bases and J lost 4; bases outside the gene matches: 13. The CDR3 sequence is CASSPDRGRRAPYGYTF. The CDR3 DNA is TGTGCCAGCAGTCCCGACAGGGGGCGCAGGGCCCCCTATGGCTACACCTTC.

DNA of the CDR3: TGTGCCTGGAGTCCGACCTGGGGGCTAGGGGATCAGCCCCAGCATTTT. Its translation: CAWSPTWGLGDQPQHF. The V and J genes are TRBV30 and TRBJ1-5; TRBD1 is a possible D gene (6 bases). Trimming took 2 bases from V and 5 from J, leaving 19 bases between them. From germline, CDR1 is GTSNPN and CDR2 SVGIG (reference sequence). This CDR3 spans 16 amino acids. The complete variable domain, with remaining parts taken from reference TRBV30 and TRBJ1-5, reads SQTIHQWPATLVQPVGSPLSLECTVEGTSNPNLYWYRQAAGRGLQLLFYSVGIGQISSEVPQNLSASRPQDRQFILSSKKLLLSDSGFYLCAWSPTWGLGDQPQHFGDGTRLSIL.